The present T cell receptor (beta chain) was sequenced within a study of blood T cell repertoires in COVID-19. On the study more broadly: PBMCs, B-cell-depleted T cells, or T cells were the source of the cDNA or gDNA that made up the material.

Individuals aged 18 to 89 years were recruited from about two dozen US areas. Participant-reported clinical history was the basis for cohort assignment. The protocol was immunoSEQ multiplex PCR, while the TCRdb copy is restricted to in-frame clones and leaves out a portion. The profile shows approximately 170,000 clones, 84% of them singletons. This CDR3 comprises 15 residues. Deletions cut 4 bases from V and 1 base from J, with 14 bases between. The germline V gene has CDR1 SNHLY and CDR2 FYNNEI. The chain recombines TRBV2 with TRBJ2-7; the D gene is possibly TRBD1 (7 bases). The sample was PBMCs or T cells enriched from blood (not recorded which). The clonotype originates from a man aged 45 to 65 who had recovered from COVID-19. CDR3 sequence (DNA): TGTGCCAGCAGTGGGGAGGACAGGACATCCTACGAGCAGTACTTC. It translates to CASSGEDRTSYEQYF.